This is a list of T cell receptor beta chains from one sample in a study of OX40 agonist ivuxolimab in advanced cancers. Libraries were prepared by immunoSEQ multiplex PCR; TCRdb keeps only in-frame clonotypes and omits some of them. This table holds about 59,000 clones, more than 75% found once. This sample comprised CD4+ or CD8+ T cells sorted from blood, obtained in a trial of the OX40 agonist ivuxolimab. These receptors were collected from an adult with an advanced solid tumor such as melanoma, head and neck, liver or kidney cancer. Both conserved end residues are part of each CDR3. D genes are given only for firm matches. Some rows mark clone size as missing; the rest say once, few, many or name a class of expanded clone.

clone_size	d_call	v_call	j_call	cdr3_nt	cdr3_aa
.	.	TRBV2	TRBJ2-7	TGTGCCAGCAGTGCGGGGATACCTCGTTACGAGCAGTACTTC	CASSAGIPRYEQYF
.	.	TRBV5-4	TRBJ2-2	TGTGCCAGCAGCTTGGGACCGACCGCGAACACCGGGGAGCTGTTTTTT	CASSLGPTANTGELFF
.	.	TRBV5-4	TRBJ1-2	TGTGCCAGCAGCTTGGAGTCCTTCTATGGCTACACCTTC	CASSLESFYGYTF
.	.	TRBV4-3	TRBJ2-2	TGCGCCAGCAGCCAAGAGCCGCCCTCCTTCACCGGGGAGCTGTTTTTT	CASSQEPPSFTGELFF
.	.	TRBV4-1	TRBJ1-3	TGCGCCAGCAGCCAACTTCAGGGACCTGGAAACACCATATATTTT	CASSQLQGPGNTIYF
.	.	TRBV5-1	TRBJ2-1	TGCGCCAGCAGCTTAACCGGGGTTAGGGACTACAATGAGCAGTTCTTC	CASSLTGVRDYNEQFF
.	.	TRBV7-2	TRBJ2-7	TGTGCCAGCAGCTTAGGATCTCTAAGGCAGTACTTC	CASSLGSLRQYF
.	TRBD1	TRBV27	TRBJ2-4	TGTGCCAGCAAGGGACAGCTAGCCAAAAACATTCAGTACTTC	CASKGQLAKNIQYF
.	.	TRBV11-2	TRBJ1-1	TGTGCCAGCAGCCCCGGGCAGGGATTAAACACTGAAGCTTTCTTT	CASSPGQGLNTEAFF
.	.	TRBV5-1	TRBJ2-1	TGCGCCAGCAGCTTGTCCGGTGAAGGTTACAATGAGCAGTTCTTC	CASSLSGEGYNEQFF
.	.	TRBV5-4	TRBJ2-7	TGTGCCAGCAGCTTGGATTCCGGGGGCGAGCAGTACTTC	CASSLDSGGEQYF
.	.	TRBV5-5	TRBJ1-2	TGTGCCAGCAGCTTGGTTAGCCAAGTCAATGGCTACACCTTC	CASSLVSQVNGYTF
.	.	TRBV4-1	TRBJ1-5	TGCGCCAGCAGCCAAGATGGGGGACTTGGCAATCAGCCCCAGCATTTT	CASSQDGGLGNQPQHF
.	.	TRBV6-1	TRBJ2-7	TGTGCCAGCAGTGAACTTGATTGGAGCTACGAGCAGTACTTC	CASSELDWSYEQYF
.	.	TRBV7-9	TRBJ1-1	TGTGCCAGCAGCTTAGAAGAGAACACTGAAGCTTTCTTT	CASSLEENTEAFF
.	.	TRBV5-4	TRBJ1-5	TGTGCCAGCAGCTTGTCAGGGTTAAGGCAGCCCCAGCATTTT	CASSLSGLRQPQHF
.	.	TRBV30	TRBJ2-5	TGTGCCTGGAGGAAGGGGGGAGAGACCCAGTACTTC	CAWRKGGETQYF
.	TRBD1	TRBV5-5	TRBJ1-4	TGTGCCAGCAGACGGACAGGGAATGAAAAACTGTTTTTT	CASRRTGNEKLFF
.	.	TRBV6-1	TRBJ1-2	TGTGCCAGCAGTCCCGGGGGGACCCACTATGGCTACACCTTC	CASSPGGTHYGYTF
.	.	TRBV4-1	TRBJ2-2	TGCGCCAGCAGCCGGCTCGGGGCTACGAACACCGGGGAGCTGTTTTTT	CASSRLGATNTGELFF
.	TRBD1	TRBV19	TRBJ2-2	TGTGCCAGTAGTGCCCGACAGGGGTCCGGGGAGCTGTTTTTT	CASSARQGSGELFF
.	TRBD1	TRBV5-1	TRBJ1-2	TGCGCCAGCAGCTTGGCCTATTTGGACAGGGATGGCTACACCTTC	CASSLAYLDRDGYTF
.	.	TRBV6-5	TRBJ2-7	TGTGCCAGCAGTTACCACTCCGGGTACTCCTACGAGCAGTACTTC	CASSYHSGYSYEQYF
.	.	TRBV4-1	TRBJ1-2	TGCGCCAGCAGCAATCCGGGAACCCTGTCGGGTGGCTACACCTTC	CASSNPGTLSGGYTF
.	.	TRBV6-6	TRBJ1-3	TGTGCCAGCAGTTACTCGTTGAGGGGAATAGGAAACACCATATATTTT	CASSYSLRGIGNTIYF
.	.	TRBV9	TRBJ2-2	TGTGCCAGCAGCGCACCACGGGGGCAGGGAGGTTGGGGTGCCGGGGAGCTGTTTTTT	CASSAPRGQGGWGAGELFF
.	.	TRBV5-1	TRBJ2-1	TGCGCCAGCAGCTTGGCGGTACAGGGCCCGAACAATGAGCAGTTCTTC	CASSLAVQGPNNEQFF
.	.	TRBV19	TRBJ2-7	TGTGCCAGTAGTAGAAAGCGGGTCCCCGACTACGAGCAGTACTTC	CASSRKRVPDYEQYF
.	.	TRBV30	TRBJ1-1	TGTGCCTGGAGTGTACCGGGGTCCGGAGCTTTCTTT	CAWSVPGSGAFF
.	.	TRBV19	TRBJ1-1	TGTGCCAGTAGTATCTTGGATTCCACTGAAGCTTTCTTT	CASSILDSTEAFF
.	.	TRBV7-9	TRBJ2-5	TGTGCCAGCAGCCCCCACCGGACAGACCAAGAGACCCAGTACTTC	CASSPHRTDQETQYF
.	.	TRBV5-1	TRBJ2-4	TGCGCCAGCAGCCAAGATCTAAACATTCAGTACTTC	CASSQDLNIQYF
.	.	TRBV4-1	TRBJ2-1	TGCGCCAGCAGCCAAGATAAAGGGTTGAGGTACAATGAGCAGTTCTTC	CASSQDKGLRYNEQFF
.	.	TRBV6-1	TRBJ2-5	TGTGCCAGCAGTGAACGGCGAGAGACCCAGTACTTC	CASSERRETQYF
.	.	TRBV28	TRBJ1-5	TGTGCCAGCAGTTTAACGGGGGAAAGTCAGCCCCAGCATTTT	CASSLTGESQPQHF
.	.	TRBV7-2	TRBJ2-5	TGTGCCAGTGGACAGAGAAGGGGGGGAGAGACCCAGTACTTC	CASGQRRGGETQYF
.	.	TRBV7-6	TRBJ1-6	TGTGCCAGCAGCCTAGAAGACAGCAATTCACCCCTCCACTTT	CASSLEDSNSPLHF
.	.	TRBV11-3	TRBJ2-2	TGTGCCAGCAGCCGAACTACCGGGGAGCTGTTTTTT	CASSRTTGELFF
.	.	TRBV4-1	TRBJ1-4	TGCGCCAGCACCCAAATCGTTTTGAGCAGAGCAAATGAAAAACTGTTTTTT	CASTQIVLSRANEKLFF
.	.	TRBV11-2	TRBJ2-7	TGTGCCAGCAGCTTTACAGGGTTCAACGAGCAGTACTTC	CASSFTGFNEQYF
few	.	TRBV6-1	TRBJ2-5	TGTGCCAGCAGTGAAGGACAAGTTCAAGAGACCCAGTACTTC	CASSEGQVQETQYF